The 6 T cell receptor beta chains in this list originate from one sample, sequenced in a study of T cells in Graves' hyperthyroidism and ophthalmopathy. Amplification yielded TCR beta CDR3 regions, with RNA transcripts as the source. A first-round RT-PCR of the TCR CDR3 used the HTBI primer set. TCRdb re-derived calls from the multiplex PCR reads in MiXCR, one entry per CDR3 protein. Of 300,000 to 450,000 distinct CDR3 sequences listed, approximately 15% are singletons. Input material: blood. The source of these receptors is a woman between 55 and 75 years old with Graves' hyperthyroidism.

The chain carries TRBV10-3 and TRBJ2-3, with 13 bases matching TRBD2. The CDR3 is 16 residues long. Looked up from germline, CDR1 is ENHRY and CDR2 is SYGVKD. V lost 0 bases, J lost 4 bases, and 1 base stayed unmatched. CDR3 coding DNA: TGTGCCATCAGTGAGTCGACTAGCGGGAGGCCAGATACGCAGTATTTT. Translation gives CAISESTSGRPDTQYF.

About this clonotype itself: This could be a read error, since a much larger clone is one nucleotide away. The rearrangement joins TRBV30 to TRBJ2-7; D is uncertain. The V end was cut by 5 bases, the J end by 6 bases, with 11 bases between. Germline CDR1 reads GTSNPN; CDR2 reads SVGIG (reference sequence). CDR3 length equals 11 residues. CDR3 bases: TGTGCCTGGGGAGTGACGAGCGAGCAGTACTTC. Amino acid sequence: CAWGVTSEQYF.

This clonotype was observed at least ten times. The CDR3 coding sequence is TGTGCCAGCAGCATGGGGGGGATTCGAAACGAGCAGTACTTC. Its translation: CASSMGGIRNEQYF. The chain has TRBV12-3 or TRBV12-4 and TRBJ2-7, with TRBD2 matching over 7 bases. The CDR3 runs 14 residues. V lost 6 bases, J lost 5 bases, and 10 bases stayed unmatched.

This clonotype was seen more than once but under ten times. With a much larger clone just one base away, this may be a read error. The J gene is TRBJ2-7, the V gene TRBV6-1; 11 bases are shared with TRBD2. With 10 bases clipped from V and 4 bases from J, the junction kept 15 bases outside the gene matches. CDR3 length: 16 residues. From germline, CDR1 is MNHNS and CDR2 SASEGT. The CDR3 sequence: CANRPETSGDEYEQYF. The CDR3 DNA is TGTGCCAACAGACCCGAGACTAGCGGGGACGAATACGAGCAGTACTTC.

This clonotype has just a few counts. This chain uses TRBV29-1 with TRBJ1-1, with 7 bases identical to TRBD1. V was pared by 4 bases and J by 8 bases, with 1 base of the junction left unmatched. Germline values: CDR1 SQVTM, CDR2 ANQGSEA. This CDR3 has 10 residues. Here the CDR3 reads CSVGDSEAFF. CDR3 DNA sequence: TGCAGCGTTGGGGACAGCGAAGCTTTCTTT.

This clonotype was counted ten times or more. The CDR3 protein is CASSLTGTGPTGELFF. The CDR3 nucleotides read TGTGCCAGCAGCCTAACCGGGACAGGGCCCACCGGGGAGCTGTTTTTT. The chain links TRBV7-6 to TRBJ2-2, with 9 nucleotides matching TRBD1. J lost 4 bases, V lost 5 bases, and 8 bases had no gene match. CDR1 and CDR2 (germline): SGHVS, FNYEAQ. The CDR3 loop spans 16 amino acids.